One T cell receptor beta chain is described in this entry. Its antigen is currently not known. This sample is part of a study of T cells expressing NK-cell markers (dated by TCRdb to between 2020 and 2021). Concerning the study at large: Three sorted T-cell subsets (CD3+CD56+NKG2C+, CD3+CD56+NKG2C- and CD3+CD56-NKG2C+) from roughly 8 donors had their TCR beta-chain repertoires profiled. Among the eight sequenced donors, seven were HCMV-seropositive and one was HCMV-seronegative. All eight donors whose samples were sequenced were randomly selected healthy volunteers, three of them men and five women. Sequencing of the libraries produced 2 x 150 bp reads on Illumina HiSeq 2000/2500, MiSeq or NextSeq.

General study outcomes and caveats: Whether the expanded NKG2C-expressing T cell clones were specific for HCMV antigens was left unclear. Those dominant clonotypes were again the most abundant among CD3+CD56-NKG2C+ cells in a handful of donors, at 28.3-60.1%. In six donors, the dominant CD3+CD56+NKG2C+ clonotypes ranked among the top 10 CD8+ clonotypes, making up roughly 1.0-7.0% of CD8+ T cells.

A commercial ELISA kit detecting HCMV-specific IgG in serum was used to determine HCMV serostatus. Peripheral blood mononuclear cells were isolated from blood by Ficoll density gradient centrifugation. Sequencing took place on an Illumina HiSeq 2000. TCR beta cDNA libraries were prepared using 5'RACE template switching, which introduced a universal primer site and unique molecular identifiers. Priming for cDNA synthesis came from the TCR beta constant segment, and two successive PCR amplification steps followed. On the authors' methods: Reads were demultiplexed and grouped by UMI with MIGEC, and clonotypes were assembled and quantified with MiTCR. To remove erroneous sequences, TCR cDNA sequences were retained only when supported by two or more reads. The tcR package was used for downstream repertoire analysis, and clonotypes were matched across fractions by CDR3 nucleotide sequence plus V segment. VDJmatch was used to annotate antigen specificity against VDJdb, with one amino acid substitution in CDR3 allowed. TCRdb reprocessed the reads and assigns one entry to each CDR3 protein sequence, leaving out DNA. TCRdb assigned the V and J calls; the authors' analysis was not used. This sample's listing comprises approximately 550,000 distinct CDR3 sequences. The top ten constitute under 4.5% of the sample.

The CDR3 numbers 16 residues from cysteine through phenylalanine. The protein alone is recorded here. The germline V gene specifies SGHRS as CDR1 and YFSETQ as CDR2. The chain joins TRBV5-1 to TRBJ1-1; lacking DNA, the TRBD1 call made by TCRdb goes unchecked. The sample consisted of blood T cells: a sorted CD56 or NKG2C T cell subset, CD4+ or CD8+ T cells, or bulk PBMC T cells (not recorded which). The source of this sequence is a man younger than 30 in good health. Donor details come from another sample of the same person, matched by shared clones. The CDR3 has the sequence CASSRDPTGLNTEAFF. Full variable domain (CDR3 extended with the reference TRBV5-1 and TRBJ1-1 proteins): KAGVTQTPRYLIKTRGQQVTLSCSPISGHRSVSWYQQTPGQGLQFLFEYFSETQRNKGNFPGRFSGRQFSNSRSEMNVSTLELGDSALYLCASSRDPTGLNTEAFFGQGTRLTVV.